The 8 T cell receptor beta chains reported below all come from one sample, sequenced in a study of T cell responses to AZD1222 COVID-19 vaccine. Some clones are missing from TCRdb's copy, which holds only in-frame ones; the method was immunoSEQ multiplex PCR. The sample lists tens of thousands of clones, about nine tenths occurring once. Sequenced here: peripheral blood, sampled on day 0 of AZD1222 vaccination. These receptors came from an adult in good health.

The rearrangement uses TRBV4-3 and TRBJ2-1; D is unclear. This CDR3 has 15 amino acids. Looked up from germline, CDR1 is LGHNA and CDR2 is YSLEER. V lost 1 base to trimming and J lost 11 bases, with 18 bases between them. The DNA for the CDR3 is TGCGCCAGCAGCCAAGTTAGGGTCCGGGCCGAAAAGCAGTTCTTC. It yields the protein CASSQVRVRAEKQFF.

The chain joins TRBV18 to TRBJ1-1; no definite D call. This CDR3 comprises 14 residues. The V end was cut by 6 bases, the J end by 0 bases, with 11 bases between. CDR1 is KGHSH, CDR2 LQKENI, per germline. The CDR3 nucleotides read TGTGCCAGCTCCCTTGCCTTGATGAACACTGAAGCTTTCTTT. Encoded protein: CASSLALMNTEAFF.

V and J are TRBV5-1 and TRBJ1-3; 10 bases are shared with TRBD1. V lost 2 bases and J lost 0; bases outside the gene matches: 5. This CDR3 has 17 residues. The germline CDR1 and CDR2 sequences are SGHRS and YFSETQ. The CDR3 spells CASSLGQGGSSGNTIYF. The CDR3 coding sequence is TGCGCCAGCAGCTTAGGACAGGGGGGAAGCTCTGGAAACACCATATATTTT.

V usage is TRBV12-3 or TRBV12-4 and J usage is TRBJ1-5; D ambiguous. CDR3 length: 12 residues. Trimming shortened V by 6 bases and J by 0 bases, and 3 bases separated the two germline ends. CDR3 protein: CASRNSNQPQHF. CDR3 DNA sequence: TGTGCCAGCAGAAATAGCAATCAGCCCCAGCATTTT.

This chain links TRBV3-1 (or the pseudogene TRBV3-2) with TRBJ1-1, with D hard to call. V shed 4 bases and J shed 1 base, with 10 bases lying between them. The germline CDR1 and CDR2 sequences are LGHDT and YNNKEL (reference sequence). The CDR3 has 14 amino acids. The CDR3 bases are TGTGCCAGCAGCCCCCTTCTGGGGAACACTGAAGCTTTCTTT. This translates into CASSPLLGNTEAFF.

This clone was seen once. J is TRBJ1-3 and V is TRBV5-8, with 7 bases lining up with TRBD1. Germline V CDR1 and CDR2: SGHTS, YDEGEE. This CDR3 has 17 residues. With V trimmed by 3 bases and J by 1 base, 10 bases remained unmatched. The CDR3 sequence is CASSSETGIRSGNTIYF. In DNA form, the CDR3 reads TGTGCCAGCAGCTCGGAGACAGGGATTCGTTCTGGAAACACCATATATTTT.

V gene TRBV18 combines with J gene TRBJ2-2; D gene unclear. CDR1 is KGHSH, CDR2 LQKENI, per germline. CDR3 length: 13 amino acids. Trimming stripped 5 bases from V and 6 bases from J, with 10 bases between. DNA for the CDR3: TGTGCCAGCTCATACAAGGGATCCGGGGAGCTGTTTTTT. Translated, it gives CASSYKGSGELFF.

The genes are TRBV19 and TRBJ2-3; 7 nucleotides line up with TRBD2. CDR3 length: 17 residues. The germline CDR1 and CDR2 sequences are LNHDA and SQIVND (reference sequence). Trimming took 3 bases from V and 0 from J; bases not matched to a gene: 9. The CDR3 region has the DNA TGTGCCAGTAGTATTTCGCTGCGGGGGACTAGCACAGATACGCAGTATTTT. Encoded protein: CASSISLRGTSTDTQYF.